This section outlines one T cell receptor (beta chain) sequence together with its context. Authors' data handling: Amplification with reference gene primers provided the estimates of nucleated cell counts. TCRdb's table, derived via immunoSEQ multiplex PCR, lists solely in-frame clones and lacks some. From that table come the V and J calls and clone size; the DNA was used to work out D and trimming. Among about 170,000 clones, around nine tenths were seen once, and the ten largest hold over 3.5%. The data originate from a study of blood T cell repertoires in COVID-19. As for the study in general: The United States, Italy and Spain provided the acute and convalescent COVID-19 samples. PBMCs, B-cell-depleted T cells, or T cells were the source of the cDNA or gDNA that made up the material.

V was shortened by 5 bases and J by 10 bases, with 16 bases between the two germline ends. CDR1 is SGHKS, CDR2 YYEKEE, per germline (reference sequence). The CDR3 loop spans 13 amino acids. Sequencing input: peripheral blood. The TCR sequence derives from a man between 18 and 29 years old with active or convalescent COVID-19. The V gene is TRBV5-5, the J gene TRBJ2-1; D possibly corresponds to TRBD2 (6 bases). This chain's CDR3 is CASSRDWSWEQFF. The CDR3 region has the DNA TGTGCCAGCAGTAGGGACTGGAGCTGGGAGCAGTTCTTC.